The present entry profiles one TCR beta chain with its context. This sample was taken from a study of blood T cells in healthy people across ages. The authors ran a second PCR of roughly 7 to 11 cycles using a sample-barcoded 5' primer and a J-beta primer mix. The template-switch adaptor was a 5' adaptor with 12 random nucleotides. It tagged each cDNA molecule. TCRdb recomputed calls from the 5' RACE reads with MiXCR, one row per CDR3 protein. The table lists approximately 800,000 distinct CDR3 sequences, roughly 25% of them singletons, with approximately 4% in the top ten. CDR3 length: 15 amino acids. Germline V gene sequence: CDR1 SGHRS, CDR2 YFSETQ. Deletions cut 4 bases from V and 6 bases from J, with 18 bases between. These records were also assigned to another study, of T cells of mothers and their children. That source reports: No clones detected were persistent microchimeric T cell clones.

The clonotype originates from a boy younger than 18 in good health. The sequenced sample consisted of blood. The J gene is TRBJ2-3, the V gene TRBV5-1, with D tentatively TRBD1 or TRBD2 (5 bases each). The CDR3 reads CASSMGVHPSDTQYF. The CDR3 nucleotides read TGCGCCAGCAGCATGGGGGTCCACCCCTCTGATACGCAGTATTTT.